This T cell receptor beta chain was sequenced in a study of blood T cell repertoires in COVID-19. Overall study: COVID-19 samples collected from the United States, Italy and Spain covered acute and convalescent phases. Sample material is recorded as cDNA or gDNA derived from T cells, B-cell-depleted T cells, or PBMCs.

Using immunoSEQ multiplex PCR, the repertoire was profiled, and TCRdb retains in-frame clones only, with some absent. The data show about 120,000 clones, 84% seen once. Only one count was recorded for this clone. The receptor's source is a woman in her 30s who had recovered from COVID-19. Sequenced input: PBMCs or T cells enriched from blood (not recorded which).

The CDR3 spells CASSLRQGHGYTF. CDR3 DNA sequence: TGTGCCAGCAGCCTAAGACAGGGACACGGCTACACCTTC. The chain employs TRBV7-9 and TRBJ1-2, with 7 bases fitting TRBD1. This CDR3 comprises 13 residues. Germline CDR1 is SEHNR and CDR2 is FQNEAQ (reference sequence). J was trimmed by 8 bases and V by 5 bases; bases with no gene match: 8. Looking up the rest from reference TRBV7-9 and TRBJ1-2 gives the full variable domain: DTGVSQNPRHKITKRGQNVTFRCDPISEHNRLYWYRQTLGQGPEFLTYFQNEAQLEKSRLLSDRFSAERPKGSFSTLEIQRTEQGDSAMYLCASSLRQGHGYTFGSGTRLTVV.